This T cell receptor (beta chain) emerged from a study of T cells after yellow fever vaccination. Germline V lookup: CDR1 LGHNA, CDR2 YSLEER. Trimming pared 4 bases from V and 1 base from J, leaving 11 bases between. The CDR3 spans 15 residues. TCRdb re-analysed the 5' RACE reads in MiXCR, keeping a single row per CDR3 protein. This repertoire shows almost 600,000 distinct CDR3 sequences, approximately 13% found once; its top ten account for more than 13%. The clonotype comes from a man aged 30-40 years who received the YFV17D yellow fever vaccine. The starting material was PBMCs, obtained on the day of the yellow fever booster vaccination. This rearrangement joins TRBV4-3 to TRBJ2-1; the D gene is possibly TRBD2 (6 bases). The chain's CDR3 is CASSRGGVSYNEQFF. In nucleotides, the CDR3 is TGCGCCAGCAGCCGGGGCGGGGTATCCTACAATGAGCAGTTCTTC.